This T cell receptor (beta chain) was identified in a study of molecular identifiers for immune sequencing clone quantification. Study results and limitations: The study found clones above 20 RNA copies held over 97% of effector molecules and under 1% in naive cells. Detecting spiked Jurkat TCR RNA from one cell among about a million naive cells was reportedly possible.

Concerning this clonotype: Its antigen is as yet unknown.

Previously published methods and listed TCR primers were used for the bulk TCR libraries. TCRdb reprocessed the PCR reads with MiXCR, giving one entry per CDR3 protein. The sample contains 85,000 to 130,000 distinct CDR3 sequences, about 35% of which appear only once. V was clipped by 4 bases and J by 2 bases, with 12 bases between them. Germline-derived CDR1 and CDR2 are SGHDN and FVKESK. CDR3 length: 14 residues. Naive CD8 libraries were made from about 20,000 to 1,000,000 sorted cells, and they used 10%, 30% or 50% RNA. The sequence was collected from a human donor in good health. Some libraries in this study had Jurkat cell RNA spiked in. The sample was naive CD8+ T cells from blood, with Jurkat cell RNA spiked in. Indicated subset: FACS-sorted CD8+CD4-CCR7+CD45RA+ naive T cells. This chain uses TRBV14 with TRBJ2-7, with D perhaps matching TRBD2 (6 bases). CDR3 DNA: TGTGCCAGCAGCCCAGGCGGGAAGACCTACGAGCAGTACTTC. Its protein product is CASSPGGKTYEQYF.